A selection of T cell receptor beta chains follows, all from one sample in a study of blood T cell repertoires in COVID-19. Clones were sequenced by immunoSEQ multiplex PCR, and TCRdb holds only the in-frame ones, with some missing. The table shows about 270,000 clones, with approximately 91% occurring only once. The sequenced sample consisted of PBMCs or T cells enriched from blood (not recorded which). The receptor source for this set is a woman aged 25 to 39 who had recovered from COVID-19. CDR3s include the opening cysteine and the closing phenylalanine or tryptophan. D genes are given only for firm matches. Clone size is not always given. Where it is, it says once, few, many or a class for expanded clones.

. TRBJ1-2 . TRBV5-1 CASSLDEGSGYTF TGCGCCAGCAGCTTGGATGAGGGATCTGGCTACACCTTC
. TRBJ1-2 . TRBV9 CASSVARGGYTF TGTGCCAGCAGCGTAGCTAGGGGTGGCTACACCTTC
. TRBJ1-5 . TRBV19 CASSARQPQPQHF TGTGCCAGTAGTGCTAGACAGCCTCAGCCCCAGCATTTT
. TRBJ1-1 TRBD1 TRBV5-4 CASSPNSGGTEAFF TGTGCCAGCAGCCCCAACTCAGGGGGCACTGAAGCTTTCTTT
. TRBJ2-1 . TRBV19 CASSYRRGNEQFF TGTGCCAGTAGTTATCGGAGAGGCAATGAGCAGTTCTTC
. TRBJ2-7 . TRBV6-1 CASSEGGTGGYYEQYF TGTGCCAGCAGTGAAGGGGGAACAGGTGGATACTACGAGCAGTACTTC
. TRBJ1-3 TRBD1 TRBV5-6 CASSLGRTGAGNTIYF TGTGCCAGCAGCTTGGGACGGACAGGGGCTGGAAACACCATATATTTT
. TRBJ2-5 TRBD2 TRBV7-9 CASSWTSSQETQYF TGTGCCAGCAGCTGGACTAGCTCCCAAGAGACCCAGTACTTC
. TRBJ2-1 . TRBV11-2 CASSKGVSNEQFF TGTGCCAGCAGCAAGGGGGTTTCAAATGAGCAGTTCTTC
. TRBJ1-2 . TRBV24-1 CATSAGDLNYGYTF TGTGCCACCAGTGCTGGGGACTTAAACTATGGCTACACCTTC
. TRBJ1-1 TRBD1 TRBV6-2/TRBV6-3 CASSYGTGGRRAFF TGTGCCAGCAGTTACGGGACAGGGGGCCGTCGGGCTTTCTTT
. TRBJ1-1 . TRBV2 CAGGLSNTEAFF TGTGCCGGTGGACTTTCGAACACTGAAGCTTTCTTT
. TRBJ1-5 . TRBV19 CASSIVHGQGDQPQHF TGTGCCAGTAGTATAGTTCATGGTCAGGGCGATCAGCCCCAGCATTTT
few TRBJ2-2 . TRBV10-3 CAISETYAGANTGELFF TGTGCCATCAGTGAAACCTACGCGGGGGCCAACACCGGGGAGCTGTTTTTT
. TRBJ2-1 TRBD1 TRBV2 CASKDRSGGGYNEQFF TGTGCCAGCAAGGACAGGTCAGGAGGTGGCTACAATGAGCAGTTCTTC
. TRBJ2-7 . TRBV11-2 CASSSNPEFYEQYF TGTGCCAGCAGCTCCAACCCCGAGTTCTACGAGCAGTACTTC
. TRBJ1-3 . TRBV12-3/TRBV12-4 CASSGQRNTIYF TGTGCCAGCAGTGGACAGAGAAACACCATATATTTT
. TRBJ2-1 TRBD1 TRBV7-9 CASRDYRGKSYNEQFF TGTGCCAGCAGAGACTACAGGGGGAAGTCCTACAATGAGCAGTTCTTC
. TRBJ2-4 . TRBV6-1 CASSEEAGRNIQYF TGTGCCAGCAGTGAAGAGGCAGGGCGCAACATTCAGTACTTC
. TRBJ2-7 TRBD2 TRBV7-8 CASPLKAGGGYEQYF TGTGCCAGCCCCTTAAAGGCGGGAGGGGGCTACGAGCAGTACTTC
. TRBJ2-7 . TRBV6-1 CASSEIGGGSPEQYF TGTGCCAGCAGTGAAATTGGGGGAGGTTCCCCCGAGCAGTACTTC
. TRBJ2-2 TRBD1 TRBV25-1 CASSPRQGVFGELFF TGTGCCAGCAGTCCACGACAGGGGGTTTTCGGGGAGCTGTTTTTT
. TRBJ1-1 TRBD1 TRBV5-4 CASSPRDRFNTEAFF TGTGCCAGCAGCCCAAGGGACAGATTCAACACTGAAGCTTTCTTT
. TRBJ1-6 . TRBV7-8 CASSLEVAQLHNSPLHF TGTGCCAGCAGCTTAGAGGTAGCCCAACTTCATAATTCACCCCTCCACTTT
. TRBJ2-5 TRBD1 TRBV27 CASSFISGQKRETQYF TGTGCCAGCAGTTTTATCTCGGGACAGAAACGAGAGACCCAGTACTTC
. TRBJ2-3 . TRBV2 CASRLTGISTDTQYF TGTGCCAGCAGGCTTACAGGGATTAGCACAGATACGCAGTATTTT
. TRBJ2-1 TRBD2 TRBV24-1 CATSDLAGGPKGEQFF TGTGCCACCAGTGATCTAGCGGGAGGGCCGAAAGGTGAGCAGTTCTTC
. TRBJ1-2 . TRBV28 CASGGNGYTF TGTGCCAGCGGAGGGAATGGCTACACCTTC